Below, 21 T cell receptor beta chains from the same sample are listed, as sequenced in a study of blood T cell repertoires in COVID-19 (dated by TCRdb to 2018 to 2021). Library preparation employed the immunoSEQ multiplex PCR assay. In TCRdb, the immuneACCESS table is reduced to in-frame sequences with V and J assigned. These tables do not hold every clone; where another copy was compared, an unresolved V gene accounts for under half, and the others remain unexplained. In all, the sample holds approximately 150,000 clones, and around 87% of those were seen once. Of the sample, around an eighth is held by the ten largest clones. Specimen: peripheral blood. The receptor set was obtained from a man aged 18 to 30 with COVID-19, enrolled during active disease.

V is TRBV6-5 and J is TRBJ1-5; 12 bases match TRBD1. From germline, CDR1 is MNHEY and CDR2 SVGAGI. CDR3 size: 15 residues. V shed 6 bases, J shed 7 bases, and the junction held 7 bases outside the gene matches. The CDR3 region is CASSPGTGGRQPQHF. The CDR3 DNA follows: TGTGCCAGCAGCCCCGGGACAGGGGGCCGACAGCCCCAGCATTTT.

V is TRBV6-2 or TRBV6-3 and J is TRBJ1-4; D is unresolved. The CDR3 consists of 14 residues. Trimming shortened V by 2 bases and J by 7 bases, and 11 bases separated the two germline ends. Germline V gene data show CDR1 as MNHEY and CDR2 as SVGEGT. The CDR3 nucleotides are TGTGCCAGCAGTTACAGGGAGAGGAGTGAAAAACTGTTTTTT. It is translated as CASSYRERSEKLFF.

J is TRBJ2-1 and V is TRBV2; 12 bases line up with TRBD2. Trimming took 4 bases from V and 2 from J; bases not matched to a gene: 0. Germline V CDR1 and CDR2: SNHLY, FYNNEI. The CDR3 is 15 amino acids. The CDR3 nucleotides read TGTGCCAGCAGTGGACTAGCGGGAGCCTACAATGAGCAGTTCTTC. The encoded protein is CASSGLAGAYNEQFF.

This CDR3 is CASRENRGGTGELFF. The CDR3 region has the DNA TGTGCCAGCAGGGAGAACAGGGGGGGCACCGGGGAGCTGTTTTTT. This chain joins TRBV6-6 and TRBJ2-2; possible D gene TRBD1, 8 bases. The CDR3 covers 15 residues. The germline V gene encodes CDR1 MNHNY and CDR2 SVGAGI (reference sequence). V lost 6 bases, J lost 4 bases, and 15 bases lay in between.

V gene TRBV6-2 or TRBV6-3 combines with J gene TRBJ2-2; a weak D match, TRBD1 (5 bases). The ends were cut back, 2 bases at V and 3 bases at J, with 10 bases in the middle. The CDR3 has 15 residues. Germline V gene data show CDR1 as MNHEY and CDR2 as SVGEGT. The CDR3 loop reads CASSYAREDTGELFF. The CDR3 nucleotides read TGTGCCAGCAGTTACGCCAGGGAAGACACCGGGGAGCTGTTTTTT.

CDR3 amino acids: CASRTTEAYNSPLHF. The CDR3 nucleotides read TGTGCCAGCAGAACTACGGAGGCCTATAATTCACCCCTCCACTTT. The chain combines TRBV27 with TRBJ1-6; D is ambiguous. Germline CDR1 and CDR2: MNHEY and SMNVEV (reference sequence). V gave up 6 bases and J gave up 2 bases, with 11 bases separating them. The length of the CDR3 is 15 residues.

J is TRBJ2-5 and V is TRBV7-9; D is uncertain. The germline gives CDR1 SEHNR, CDR2 FQNEAQ (reference sequence). The CDR3 runs to 14 residues. V lost 5 bases, J lost 2 bases, and 12 bases lay in between. DNA of the CDR3: TGTGCCAGCAGCCCCGAGGCGGTGCAAGAGACCCAGTACTTC. Encoded protein: CASSPEAVQETQYF.

This clone has only a few counts. This chain uses TRBV5-4 with TRBJ2-1, with 7 bases aligning to TRBD1. J gave up 4 bases and V 4 bases, and 8 bases lay outside the gene matches. Germline lookup yields CDR1 SGHNT and CDR2 YYREEE (reference sequence). This CDR3 region has 15 residues. The CDR3 coding sequence is TGTGCCAGCAGCCCTCAGCAGGGGGAATACAATGAGCAGTTCTTC. Translated: CASSPQQGEYNEQFF.

This chain joins TRBV13 and TRBJ2-7; D may be TRBD1 (6 bases). Per germline, CDR1 PRHDT and CDR2 FYEKMQ (reference sequence). This CDR3 has 16 amino acids. V lost 0 bases and J lost 2, with 14 bases in between. In DNA, the CDR3 is TGTGCCAGCAGCTTAGGACAGGGCCTTGGAACCTACGAGCAGTACTTC. Translation gives CASSLGQGLGTYEQYF.

The rearrangement links TRBV29-1 to TRBJ2-6; TRBD1 agrees at 7 bases. V dropped 4 bases and J dropped 0; count of bases not matched to a gene: 3. From germline, CDR1 is SQVTM and CDR2 ANQGSEA. This CDR3 is 15 amino acids long. CDR3 sequence (DNA): TGCAGCGTTGGGGACAGACACTCTGGGGCCAACGTCCTGACTTTC. It encodes CSVGDRHSGANVLTF.

The chain joins TRBV10-1 to TRBJ1-1; no definite D call. Germline V gene lookup returns CDR1 WNHNN and CDR2 SYGVQD (reference sequence). The CDR3 is 13 residues long. V was clipped by 6 bases and J by 0 bases, with 8 bases between them. This CDR3 is CASSRVLNTEAFF. The CDR3 region has the DNA TGCGCCAGCAGCCGGGTCCTGAACACTGAAGCTTTCTTT.

V and J are TRBV7-6 and TRBJ2-6, with D hard to call. Germline V CDR1 and CDR2: SGHVS, FNYEAQ. V was trimmed by 2 bases and J by 0 bases, leaving 5 bases between them. The CDR3 has 15 amino acids. The CDR3 sequence is CASSLSPSGANVLTF. The CDR3 region has the DNA TGTGCCAGCAGCTTATCTCCCTCTGGGGCCAACGTCCTGACTTTC.

The rearrangement links TRBV7-2 to TRBJ2-7; D unclear. Germline V lookup: CDR1 SGHTA, CDR2 FQGNSA. The V and J ends lost 2 bases and 0 bases respectively, with 17 bases between them. This CDR3 is built from 17 residues. As DNA, the CDR3 is TGTGCCAGCAGCTTACCCGTACAGCCGACCTACTCCTACGAGCAGTACTTC. Translation gives CASSLPVQPTYSYEQYF.

The CDR3 region is CATSDSSGWQETQYF. DNA of the CDR3: TGTGCCACCAGTGATTCCTCGGGGTGGCAAGAGACCCAGTACTTC. The J gene is TRBJ2-5, the V gene TRBV24-1; tentatively, D is TRBD2 (5 bases). Looked up from germline, CDR1 is KGHDR and CDR2 is SFDVKD. Deletions cut 2 bases from V and 2 bases from J, with 11 bases between. This CDR3 spans 15 amino acids.

The rearrangement joins TRBV3-1 (or the pseudogene TRBV3-2) to TRBJ2-1; 9 bases are shared with TRBD2. The trim removed 3 bases at V and 6 bases at J, leaving 21 bases unmatched. The CDR3 contains 20 residues. Germline CDR1 LGHDT, CDR2 YNNKEL (reference sequence). The chain's CDR3 is CASSQGLKGSGRKGGNEQFF. The CDR3 nucleotides are TGTGCCAGCAGCCAGGGGCTCAAGGGTAGCGGGAGAAAAGGGGGCAATGAGCAGTTCTTC.

The chain combines TRBV7-3 with TRBJ2-1; 10 bases are a match to TRBD1. The J segment lost 4 bases and the V segment lost 3 bases, leaving 3 bases of the junction unmatched. Germline V gives CDR1 SGHTA, CDR2 FQGTGA. CDR3 length: 15 residues. CDR3 nucleotide sequence: TGTGCCAGCAGCTTGGGGACAGGGGTATACAATGAGCAGTTCTTC. This sequence encodes CASSLGTGVYNEQFF.

The chain combines TRBV6-5 with TRBJ2-7, with a possible D match to TRBD2 (6 bases). Trimming stripped 5 bases from V and 3 bases from J, with 11 bases between. Germline CDR1 reads MNHEY; CDR2 reads SVGAGI. This CDR3 comprises 13 residues. CDR3 in amino acids: CASSRTTHYEQYF. The CDR3 DNA is TGTGCCAGCAGTAGGACTACACACTACGAGCAGTACTTC.

The chain combines TRBV5-6 with TRBJ1-3; a weak D match, TRBD1 (5 bases). The CDR3 totals 16 residues. Germline V gene data show CDR1 as SGHDT and CDR2 as YYEEEE. Trimming took 0 bases from V and 0 from J, leaving 10 bases between them. Here the CDR3 reads CASSLGGASSGNTIYF. DNA for the CDR3: TGTGCCAGCAGCTTGGGTGGGGCGAGCTCTGGAAACACCATATATTTT.

The J gene is TRBJ1-6, the V gene TRBV5-1; unclear D gene. The CDR3 is 18 amino acids. Between the trimmed V and J ends, which lost 4 bases and 4 bases, there was a span of 21 bases. CDR1 is SGHRS, CDR2 YFSETQ, per germline. The CDR3 region is CASSPWGVGASYNSPLHF. DNA for the CDR3: TGCGCCAGCAGCCCTTGGGGAGTAGGCGCCTCTTATAATTCACCCCTCCACTTT.

This chain links TRBV19 with TRBJ2-1; the D gene is possibly TRBD2 (5 bases). Germline lookup yields CDR1 LNHDA and CDR2 SQIVND (reference sequence). The CDR3 runs to 15 residues. V shed 1 base and J shed 9 bases, with 16 bases lying between them. CDR3 amino acids: CASSIVRVGRGEQFF. The CDR3, as DNA: TGTGCCAGTAGTATAGTCCGGGTTGGACGGGGTGAGCAGTTCTTC.

This chain links TRBV5-1 with TRBJ2-2; possibly TRBD1 for D (6 bases). Trimming cost V 6 bases and J 6 bases, with 9 bases left between them. The length of the CDR3 is 12 residues. Germline lookup yields CDR1 SGHRS and CDR2 YFSETQ. The CDR3 region is CASIQGSGELFF. CDR3 in DNA: TGCGCCAGCATACAGGGTTCCGGGGAGCTGTTTTTT.